This is a list of T cell receptor beta chains from one sample in a study of vaccination effects on CD4 cells after COVID-19. Their antigen targets remain unknown. Measured with immunoSEQ multiplex PCR; TCRdb has only the in-frame clones, and not every one. The table has tens of thousands of clones, 81% seen once; the top ten hold 1.2%. The sample consisted of CD4+ T cells from PBMCs cultured with HCoV-229E spike peptides, taken after COVID-19 vaccination. The receptor source for this set is a human donor who received a COVID-19 vaccine. Each CDR3 is given with its conserved first and last residue. A D gene is named only where the DNA matches it firmly. Clone sizes are given selectively: once, few, many, or a class where the clone is expanded.

size | J | D | V | CDR3 | DNA
. | TRBJ1-5 | TRBD1 | TRBV16 | CASSQSWSGGQPQHF | TGTGCCAGCAGCCAATCTTGGTCAGGGGGACAGCCCCAGCATTTT
. | TRBJ2-5 | . | TRBV2 | CASTRQRIQETQYF | TGTGCCAGCACCCGACAGAGGATCCAAGAGACCCAGTACTTC
. | TRBJ2-4 | TRBD2 | TRBV7-3 | CASSSFPGGAENIQYF | TGTGCCAGCAGCTCCTTTCCGGGAGGGGCTGAAAACATTCAGTACTTC
. | TRBJ2-1 | TRBD2 | TRBV15 | CATSYHSGGKDEQFF | TGTGCCACCAGCTACCATAGCGGGGGCAAGGATGAGCAGTTCTTC
. | TRBJ1-5 | . | TRBV5-1 | CASSLAGAAGQPQHF | TGCGCCAGCAGCTTGGCCGGGGCCGCCGGTCAGCCCCAGCATTTT
. | TRBJ2-2 | . | TRBV6-1 | CASSEVGPQVAGELFF | TGTGCCAGCAGTGAAGTTGGACCCCAAGTAGCCGGGGAGCTGTTTTTT
few | TRBJ1-1 | . | TRBV7-2 | CASSFPLGGDTEAFF | TGTGCCAGCAGCTTTCCTCTCGGGGGGGACACTGAAGCTTTCTTT
. | TRBJ1-5 | . | TRBV2 | CASSVEGNSNQPQHF | TGTGCCAGCAGTGTAGAGGGTAATAGCAATCAGCCCCAGCATTTT
. | TRBJ1-1 | . | TRBV10-2 | CASTGLMNTEAFF | TGCGCCAGCACGGGACTAATGAACACTGAAGCTTTCTTT
. | TRBJ1-3 | . | TRBV9 | CASSRIQSSGNTIYF | TGTGCCAGCAGTCGAATCCAGAGCTCTGGAAACACCATATATTTT
. | TRBJ2-4 | . | TRBV7-9 | CASSLGTALAKNIQYF | TGTGCCAGCAGCTTAGGTACAGCCCTAGCCAAAAACATTCAGTACTTC
. | TRBJ2-1 | . | TRBV7-3 | CASSPSPTTYNEQFF | TGTGCCAGCAGCCCCTCCCCGACGACTTACAATGAGCAGTTCTTC
. | TRBJ2-2 | TRBD1 | TRBV3-1/TRBV3-2 | CASSTRQGLTGELFF | TGTGCCAGCAGTACACGACAGGGGTTAACCGGGGAGCTGTTTTTT
. | TRBJ2-3 | . | TRBV12-3/TRBV12-4 | CASSLVATDTQYF | TGTGCCAGCAGTTTGGTGGCTACAGATACGCAGTATTTT
. | TRBJ2-3 | . | TRBV9 | CASSRSPGDRTDTQYF | TGTGCCAGCAGCCGTTCTCCCGGGGATCGCACAGATACGCAGTATTTT
. | TRBJ2-5 | . | TRBV18 | CASSPHPGGSETQYF | TGTGCCAGCTCACCCCATCCAGGGGGGAGCGAGACCCAGTACTTC
. | TRBJ2-3 | . | TRBV5-1 | CASSLYGGSTDTQYF | TGCGCCAGCAGCTTGTATGGGGGTTCCACAGATACGCAGTATTTT
. | TRBJ1-5 | . | TRBV6-1 | CASSEWSGTPNQPQHF | TGTGCCAGCAGTGAATGGTCGGGGACGCCCAATCAGCCCCAGCATTTT
few | TRBJ1-6 | . | TRBV6-4 | CASSERLNSPLHF | TGTGCCAGCAGTGAAAGACTCAATTCACCCCTCCACTTT
. | TRBJ2-1 | TRBD1 | TRBV10-2 | CASSDGTGALAYNEQFF | TGCGCCAGCAGTGACGGGACAGGGGCATTGGCCTACAATGAGCAGTTCTTC
. | TRBJ2-3 | TRBD2 | TRBV2 | CASSRLAGGPDTDTQYF | TGTGCCAGCAGTAGACTAGCGGGGGGGCCGGACACAGATACGCAGTATTTT
. | TRBJ2-3 | TRBD1 | TRBV5-1 | CASSLVPGGQGDTQYF | TGCGCCAGCAGCTTGGTGCCAGGGGGCCAGGGGGATACGCAGTATTTT
once | TRBJ2-5 | TRBD1 | TRBV5-4 | CASWTGGKETQYF | TGTGCCAGCTGGACAGGGGGCAAGGAGACCCAGTACTTC
once | TRBJ2-2 | . | TRBV5-1 | CASSVRKLGDTGELFF | TGCGCCAGCAGCGTGCGGAAGCTGGGGGACACCGGGGAGCTGTTTTTT
. | TRBJ2-5 | TRBD2 | TRBV11-2 | CASTAGGPGETQYF | TGTGCCAGCACGGCGGGGGGGCCGGGAGAGACCCAGTACTTC
. | TRBJ2-3 | TRBD2 | TRBV5-6 | CASSFRGGGTDTQYF | TGTGCCAGCAGCTTTCGGGGGGGCGGGACAGATACGCAGTATTTT
. | TRBJ1-5 | TRBD1 | TRBV18 | CASSKGGGNQPQHF | TGTGCCAGCTCAAAAGGGGGCGGCAATCAGCCCCAGCATTTT
. | TRBJ1-4 | . | TRBV6-5 | CASWRGVGEKLFF | TGTGCCAGCTGGAGGGGGGTGGGTGAAAAACTGTTTTTT
. | TRBJ2-5 | . | TRBV28 | CASSRQGGRRETQYF | TGTGCCAGCAGCAGGCAAGGGGGGCGTAGGGAGACCCAGTACTTC
once | TRBJ2-3 | . | TRBV6-5 | CASSLLEDTQYF | TGTGCCAGCAGCCTACTAGAAGATACGCAGTATTTT
. | TRBJ2-1 | TRBD1 | TRBV24-1 | CATSDSGTGDNEQFF | TGTGCCACCAGTGATTCCGGGACAGGGGACAATGAGCAGTTCTTC
. | TRBJ2-2 | . | TRBV10-3 | CAISESLGNTGELFF | TGTGCCATCAGTGAGTCGTTGGGGAACACCGGGGAGCTGTTTTTT
. | TRBJ2-2 | . | TRBV5-1 | CASSLTTNTGELFF | TGCGCCAGCAGCCTGACAACGAACACCGGGGAGCTGTTTTTT
. | TRBJ2-3 | . | TRBV7-3 | CASSLYQGTDTQYF | TGTGCCAGCAGCTTATACCAAGGGACAGATACGCAGTATTTT
. | TRBJ2-3 | . | TRBV19 | CASTRAGKFDTQYF | TGTGCCAGTACCCGCGCGGGGAAATTCGATACGCAGTATTTT
once | TRBJ2-2 | . | TRBV15 | CATSTETVIAGELFF | TGTGCCACCAGCACCGAGACAGTAATCGCGGGGGAGCTGTTTTTT
. | TRBJ2-5 | . | TRBV24-1 | CATSDYQETQYF | TGTGCCACCAGTGACTACCAAGAGACCCAGTACTTC
. | TRBJ1-1 | TRBD1 | TRBV29-1 | CSVKTGTGGGEAFF | TGCAGCGTTAAAACCGGGACAGGGGGCGGTGAAGCTTTCTTT
. | TRBJ2-5 | TRBD1 | TRBV24-1 | CATSDPTGRGGETQYF | TGTGCCACCAGTGATCCGACAGGGAGAGGGGGAGAGACCCAGTACTTC
. | TRBJ1-3 | TRBD1 | TRBV24-1 | CATSSGRGFNTIYF | TGTGCCACCAGTTCGGGCAGGGGGTTTAACACCATATATTTT
. | TRBJ2-1 | TRBD1 | TRBV5-6 | CASSTTDRTYTGNEQFF | TGTGCCAGCAGCACTACGGACAGGACTTATACGGGGAATGAGCAGTTCTTC
. | TRBJ2-5 | . | TRBV6-5 | CATRDWETQYF | TGTGCCACCAGAGATTGGGAGACCCAGTACTTC
. | TRBJ2-1 | TRBD2 | TRBV2 | CASSVELAGVEQFF | TGTGCCAGCAGTGTAGAGCTAGCGGGGGTCGAGCAGTTCTTC
. | TRBJ1-1 | . | TRBV5-8 | CASPGPPGGNTEAFF | TGTGCCAGCCCGGGGCCGCCGGGGGGGAACACTGAAGCTTTCTTT
. | TRBJ1-1 | . | TRBV6-5 | CASSTQGGSTEAFF | TGTGCCAGCAGTACACAGGGTGGGAGCACTGAAGCTTTCTTT
once | TRBJ2-3 | . | TRBV18 | CASSPGVGDTQYF | TGTGCCAGCTCACCAGGAGTCGGAGATACGCAGTATTTT
. | TRBJ2-2 | . | TRBV24-1 | CATSDFPLTSAETIGELFF | TGTGCCACCAGTGATTTCCCTCTTACATCCGCCGAAACCATCGGGGAGCTGTTTTTT
. | TRBJ1-1 | TRBD1 | TRBV11-2 | CASSLVDRVTEAFF | TGTGCCAGCAGCTTAGTGGACAGGGTTACTGAAGCTTTCTTT
. | TRBJ2-3 | . | TRBV14 | CASSQATHTQYF | TGTGCCAGCAGCCAAGCCACCCATACGCAGTATTTT
once | TRBJ1-5 | . | TRBV30 | CAWSVGQGGQPQHF | TGTGCCTGGAGTGTGGGCCAAGGGGGGCAGCCCCAGCATTTT
. | TRBJ2-3 | . | TRBV28 | CASSFTQGTDTQYF | TGTGCCAGCAGTTTCACACAGGGTACCGATACGCAGTATTTT
. | TRBJ1-1 | TRBD1 | TRBV6-5 | CASSYAGTENTEAFF | TGTGCCAGCAGTTACGCCGGGACAGAGAACACTGAAGCTTTCTTT
. | TRBJ1-2 | . | TRBV28 | CASTQAPSYGYTF | TGTGCCAGCACCCAAGCCCCCAGCTATGGCTACACCTTC
. | TRBJ1-2 | . | TRBV24-1 | CATSDGYGYTF | TGTGCCACCAGTGATGGCTATGGCTACACCTTC